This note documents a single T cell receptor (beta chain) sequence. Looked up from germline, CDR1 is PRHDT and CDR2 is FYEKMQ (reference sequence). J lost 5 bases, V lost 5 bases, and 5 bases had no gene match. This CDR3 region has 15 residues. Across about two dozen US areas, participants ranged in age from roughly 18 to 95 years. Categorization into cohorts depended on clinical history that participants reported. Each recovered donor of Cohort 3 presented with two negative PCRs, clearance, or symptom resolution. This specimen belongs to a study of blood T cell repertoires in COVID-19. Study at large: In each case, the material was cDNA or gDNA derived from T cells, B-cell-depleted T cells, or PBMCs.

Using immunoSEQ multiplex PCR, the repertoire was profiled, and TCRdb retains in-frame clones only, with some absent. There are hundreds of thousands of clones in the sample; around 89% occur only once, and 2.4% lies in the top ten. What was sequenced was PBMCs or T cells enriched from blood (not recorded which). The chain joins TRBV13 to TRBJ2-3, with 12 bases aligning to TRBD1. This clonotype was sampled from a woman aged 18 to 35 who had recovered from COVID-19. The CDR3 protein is CASSTGTGGLDTQYF. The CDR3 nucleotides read TGTGCCAGCAGCACCGGGACAGGGGGCCTAGATACGCAGTATTTT.